Each of the 10 T cell receptor beta chains below was sequenced from the same sample in a study of shared clonotypes between healthy human individuals. Only in-frame clones appear in the TCRdb table, and some are missing; sequencing was by immunoSEQ multiplex PCR. The data hold about 2.3 million clones, with approximately 93% observed a single time. The sample was naive CD4+ T cells from PBMCs. Subset reported: CD45RA+ positively selected. All receptors derive from a man younger than 35 in good health. Some clones in this sample may be carry-over from other donors' samples.

The chain uses TRBV27 and TRBJ1-1; D is possibly TRBD1 (6 bases). V dropped 6 bases and J dropped 0 bases, with 14 bases sitting between them. This CDR3 region has 15 residues. The germline V gene encodes CDR1 MNHEY and CDR2 SMNVEV (reference sequence). For the CDR3, the DNA is TGTGCCAGCAGAGTGGACAGCCTTCTGAACACTGAAGCTTTCTTT. This gives the protein CASRVDSLLNTEAFF.

The rearrangement uses TRBV10-2 and TRBJ2-7, with D unresolved. V was shortened by 6 bases and J by 0 bases, with 6 bases between the two germline ends. The length of the CDR3 is 12 residues. Germline values: CDR1 WSHSY, CDR2 SAAADI. The CDR3 coding sequence is TGCGCCAGCAGAGGCTACTCCTACGAGCAGTACTTC. Translation: CASRGYSYEQYF.

The V call is TRBV4-3, the J call TRBJ2-2; the D gene is possibly TRBD1 (6 bases). V was clipped by 3 bases and J by 2 bases, with 10 bases between them. This CDR3 is 15 amino acids long. Germline assignment: CDR1 LGHNA and CDR2 YSLEER. CDR3 sequence: CASSQKGHNTGELFF. The CDR3 DNA follows: TGCGCCAGCAGCCAGAAGGGACATAACACCGGGGAGCTGTTTTTT.

The rearrangement joins TRBV2 to TRBJ1-1; D is ambiguous. The CDR3 runs 14 residues. Per germline, CDR1 SNHLY and CDR2 FYNNEI. V dropped 7 bases and J dropped 2 bases, with 14 bases sitting between them. The CDR3 loop reads CASIRIEPNTEAFF. The DNA of the CDR3 is TGTGCCAGCATAAGGATCGAGCCCAACACTGAAGCTTTCTTT.

The chain links TRBV15 to TRBJ2-3; D might be TRBD2 (5 bases). The CDR3 length is 17 residues. CDR1 is LNHNV and CDR2 is YYDKDF in the germline V gene (reference sequence). V lost 1 base to trimming and J lost 6 bases, with 20 bases between them. CDR3 nucleotides: TGTGCCACCAGCAGAGGATTGGCTCAGACAAGAGGGGATACGCAGTATTTT. Protein product: CATSRGLAQTRGDTQYF.

The V and J genes are TRBV9 and TRBJ1-1; D gene uncertain. The CDR3 has 17 amino acids. V shed 0 bases and J shed 1 base, with 16 bases lying between them. Germline CDR1 reads SGDLS; CDR2 reads YYNGEE. Here the CDR3 DNA reads TGTGCCAGCAGCGTAGGCAAGGGTCCTCCAAGGAACACTGAAGCTTTCTTT. Amino acids: CASSVGKGPPRNTEAFF.

A word on this clone: Other DNA sequences within the sample encode an identical CDR3. This rearrangement joins TRBV5-1 to TRBJ1-4; possible D gene TRBD1, 5 bases. Trimming removed 0 bases at V and 8 bases at J, with 14 bases between. CDR3 length: 15 residues. In germline, CDR1 is SGHRS, CDR2 YFSETQ. The CDR3 protein is CASSLAGTRDEKLFF. The CDR3 nucleotides read TGCGCCAGCAGCTTGGCTGGAACGAGGGACGAAAAACTGTTTTTT.

V gene TRBV9 combines with J gene TRBJ2-1, with TRBD2 matching over 7 bases. This CDR3 has 12 residues. Germline V gene sequence: CDR1 SGDLS, CDR2 YYNGEE. The trim removed 3 bases at V and 10 bases at J, leaving 4 bases unmatched. The chain's CDR3 is CASSAPGLEQFF. The CDR3 nucleotides are TGTGCCAGCAGCGCACCGGGACTAGAGCAGTTCTTC.

This chain uses TRBV14 with TRBJ1-2; 7 nucleotides align to TRBD1. Trimming removed 0 bases from V and 8 bases from J; junction bases left unmatched: 6. CDR3 length: 14 amino acids. From germline, CDR1 is SGHDN and CDR2 FVKESK. CDR3: CASSQEGQSRGYTF. The DNA for the CDR3 is TGTGCCAGCAGCCAAGAGGGACAGTCTCGAGGCTACACCTTC.

This clone was observed a single time. V and J are TRBV30 and TRBJ2-1; 9 nucleotides agree with TRBD1. The CDR3 loop spans 13 amino acids. With 2 bases clipped from V and 8 bases from J, the junction kept 4 bases outside the gene matches. Per the germline V gene, CDR1 is GTSNPN and CDR2 is SVGIG (reference sequence). DNA for the CDR3: TGTGCCTGGAGTCCGGGACAGGGCTATGAGCAGTTCTTC. This translates into CAWSPGQGYEQFF. The variable domain in full, with the rest retrieved from reference TRBV30 and TRBJ2-1, is SQTIHQWPATLVQPVGSPLSLECTVEGTSNPNLYWYRQAAGRGLQLLFYSVGIGQISSEVPQNLSASRPQDRQFILSSKKLLLSDSGFYLCAWSPGQGYEQFFGPGTRLTVL.